The 21 T cell receptor beta chains below were found in one sample sequenced in a study of shared clonotypes between healthy human individuals. The method was immunoSEQ multiplex PCR; TCRdb's version includes in-frame clones alone and lacks a portion of them. The table includes hundreds of thousands of clones, around 78% detected once. Sequenced sample: PBMCs. These receptors were obtained from a middle-aged woman in good health. Some clones in this sample may be carry-over from other donors' samples.

For this clone: The sample carries other DNA sequences with the same CDR3. The CDR3 nucleotides are TGTGCCAGCAGAACTAGCGGGAGCTACGAGCAGTACTTC. Amino acids: CASRTSGSYEQYF. The gene calls are TRBV6-1 and TRBJ2-7, with 11 nucleotides matching TRBD2. The CDR3 totals 13 residues. Germline assignment: CDR1 MNHNS and CDR2 SASEGT. The V gene end was trimmed by 6 bases and the J gene end by 3 bases; junction bases not matched to a gene: 1.

The V and J genes are TRBV11-2 and TRBJ1-1; no clear D gene. The CDR3 is 17 residues long. From germline, CDR1 is SGHAT and CDR2 FQNNGV. Trimming left V 6 bases short and J 0 bases short, with 20 bases between. CDR3 sequence: CASSLTGGRAMNTEAFF. The CDR3 nucleotides read TGTGCCAGCAGTTTAACGGGAGGTCGGGCCATGAACACTGAAGCTTTCTTT.

Concerning this clone: This specimen includes other DNA sequences encoding the same CDR3. DNA of the CDR3: TGTGCCAGCAGACGGACAGGCAATCAGCCCCAGCATTTT. Protein: CASRRTGNQPQHF. This chain joins TRBV28 and TRBJ1-5, with a possible D match to TRBD1 (6 bases). Trimming took off 6 bases at V and 2 bases at J, with 8 bases between the two ends. The CDR3 consists of 13 residues. Per the germline V gene, CDR1 is MDHEN and CDR2 is SYDVKM.

The chain employs TRBV7-9 and TRBJ2-7, with D uncertain. Germline values: CDR1 SEHNR, CDR2 FQNEAQ (reference sequence). CDR3 length: 14 amino acids. V was trimmed by 1 base and J by 0 bases, leaving 7 bases between them. The CDR3 coding sequence is TGTGCCAGCAGCTTAGGGCGCAACTCCTACGAGCAGTACTTC. It encodes CASSLGRNSYEQYF.

As regards this clone: Additional DNA sequences in this sample encode the identical CDR3. The chain couples TRBV6-5 to TRBJ1-2, with D uncertain. V lost 5 bases to trimming and J lost 0 bases, with 4 bases between them. The germline gives CDR1 MNHEY, CDR2 SVGAGI. The CDR3 loop spans 12 amino acids. In nucleotides, the CDR3 is TGTGCCAGCAGTCCCTCTAACTATGGCTACACCTTC. It codes for CASSPSNYGYTF.

This clone showed up just a few times. The chain recombines TRBV2 with TRBJ1-1; D is ambiguous. CDR1 is SNHLY, CDR2 FYNNEI, per germline. V was pared by 7 bases and J by 5 bases, with 11 bases between. The CDR3 consists of 12 residues. The CDR3 DNA sequence: TGTGCCAGCAAGTCCGACGGGACTGAAGCTTTCTTT. Protein sequence: CASKSDGTEAFF.

This chain links TRBV9 with TRBJ2-7; D is possibly TRBD2 (5 bases). The V and J ends lost 3 bases and 2 bases respectively, with 15 bases between them. CDR1 and CDR2 (germline): SGDLS, YYNGEE. This CDR3 has 15 amino acids. This chain's CDR3 is CASSASSSGTYEQYF. In nucleotides, the CDR3 is TGTGCCAGCAGCGCATCTAGCTCCGGGACCTACGAGCAGTACTTC.

The genes are TRBV2 and TRBJ2-5; D possibly corresponds to TRBD2 (6 bases). The J call may be wrong; the DNA end is better matched by TRBJ2-7. This CDR3 region has 14 residues. Germline CDR1 reads SNHLY; CDR2 reads FYNNEI. In nucleotides, the CDR3 is TGTGCCAGCAGTGGCCAGCGGGCCTCCTACGAGCAGTACTTC. This codes for CASSGQRASYEQYF.

On this clone itself: A much larger clone differs from this one at a single base, so this may be a read error. The chain joins TRBV30 to TRBJ2-2; no firm D call. Germline V CDR1 and CDR2: GTSNPN, SVGIG (reference sequence). The V end was cut by 3 bases, the J end by 3 bases, with 14 bases between. The CDR3 is made up of 15 amino acids. CDR3 in DNA: TGTGCCTGGAGGGATTCGGGCTCCCACACCGGGGAGCTGTTTTTT. Translating it yields CAWRDSGSHTGELFF.

This clone was observed a handful of times. The J gene is TRBJ2-7, the V gene TRBV10-1; D unclear. With 5 bases removed from V and 6 bases from J, the gap between germline ends came to 11 bases. CDR1 and CDR2 (germline): WNHNN, SYGVQD (reference sequence). The CDR3 is 12 amino acids. CDR3 DNA: TGCGCCAGCAGTTTACCAGTTGGCGAGCAGTACTTC. Its translation is CASSLPVGEQYF.

CDR3 protein: CASSFTGRGTDTQYF. Written as DNA, the CDR3 is TGCGCCAGCAGCTTTACCGGGAGAGGCACAGATACGCAGTATTTT. The J gene is TRBJ2-3, the V gene TRBV5-1; TRBD2 is a possible D gene (6 bases). Trimming took off 2 bases at V and 1 base at J, with 11 bases between the two ends. The germline V gene has CDR1 SGHRS and CDR2 YFSETQ. The CDR3 is 15 amino acids.

The chain joins TRBV6-5 to TRBJ1-1; D remains unclear. The ends were cut back, 6 bases at V and 1 base at J, with 6 bases in the middle. CDR3 length: 12 residues. Germline values: CDR1 MNHEY, CDR2 SVGAGI. CDR3 sequence (DNA): TGTGCCAGCAGAAGCAAGAACACTGAAGCTTTCTTT. This codes for CASRSKNTEAFF.

Details on this clone: A clone one base away is much larger, so this may be a read error. This chain uses TRBV11-2 with TRBJ1-1, with D maybe TRBD1 (5 bases). With 5 bases removed from V and 5 bases from J, the gap between germline ends came to 9 bases. CDR1 and CDR2 from the germline V gene are SGHAT and FQNNGV. This CDR3 has 12 residues. DNA of the CDR3: TGTGCCAGCAGCCCCAGGGATACTGAAGCTTTCTTT. Encoded protein: CASSPRDTEAFF.

The chain links TRBV9 to TRBJ2-3, with 7 bases matching TRBD2. This CDR3 comprises 16 residues. V was clipped by 3 bases and J by 0 bases; unmatched bases: 7. Germline CDR1 reads SGDLS; CDR2 reads YYNGEE. CDR3 sequence (DNA): TGTGCCAGCAGCGCCAAGCGGGACCCTAGCACAGATACGCAGTATTTT. This encodes CASSAKRDPSTDTQYF.

V gene TRBV2 combines with J gene TRBJ2-7, with 13 bases matching TRBD2. The CDR3 consists of 16 residues. CDR1 SNHLY and CDR2 FYNNEI come from the germline V gene. The ends lost 0 bases at V and 7 bases at J; junction bases unmatched: 6. This CDR3 is CASSEAGGGLAGEQYF. The CDR3 DNA reads TGTGCCAGCAGTGAAGCGGGTGGGGGACTAGCGGGAGAGCAGTACTTC. Variable domain in full (rest from reference TRBV2 and TRBJ2-7): EPEVTQTPSHQVTQMGQEVILRCVPISNHLYFYWYRQILGQKVEFLVSFYNNEISEKSEIFDDQFSVERPDGSNFTLKIRSTKLEDSAMYFCASSEAGGGLAGEQYFGPGTRLTVT.

This chain connects TRBV10-2 to TRBJ2-6; D ambiguous. V lost 2 bases and J lost 1, with 12 bases in between. CDR3 length: 17 residues. Germline lookup yields CDR1 WSHSY and CDR2 SAAADI. CDR3 bases: TGCGCCAGCAGTGAGGGCGATTGGGGTTCTGGGGCCAACGTCCTGACTTTC. Protein: CASSEGDWGSGANVLTF.

This rearrangement joins TRBV14 to TRBJ2-6, with D perhaps matching TRBD1 (6 bases). In germline, CDR1 is SGHDN, CDR2 FVKESK. This CDR3 contains 20 residues. Deletions cut 2 bases from V and 0 bases from J, with 20 bases between. This chain's CDR3 is CASSQFKGTGSLSGANVLTF. CDR3 sequence (DNA): TGTGCCAGCAGCCAATTCAAAGGAACAGGGTCCCTCTCTGGGGCCAACGTCCTGACTTTC.

The genes are TRBV11-2 and TRBJ2-1; D uncertain. The CDR3 consists of 13 residues. The ends were cut back, 0 bases at V and 10 bases at J, with 10 bases in the middle. Germline V CDR1 and CDR2: SGHAT, FQNNGV. The CDR3 here is CASSLDPVGEQFF. CDR3 DNA: TGTGCCAGCAGCTTAGATCCGGTGGGGGAGCAGTTCTTC.

The chain combines TRBV7-2 with TRBJ1-4; 9 bases align to TRBD1. This CDR3 comprises 13 residues. The germline V gene encodes CDR1 SGHTA and CDR2 FQGNSA. V lost 5 bases and J lost 7; bases outside the gene matches: 2. CDR3 nucleotide sequence: TGTGCCAGCAGCGGGACAGGGTTTGAAAAACTGTTTTTT. Translation: CASSGTGFEKLFF.

The chain employs TRBV29-1 and TRBJ2-1; 7 positions match TRBD2. The CDR3 loop spans 14 amino acids. V lost 5 bases, J lost 4 bases, and 8 bases stayed unmatched. Germline CDR1 SQVTM, CDR2 ANQGSEA. The CDR3 sequence is CSVLGPGGYNEQFF. In DNA form, the CDR3 reads TGCAGCGTTTTGGGGCCGGGGGGTTACAATGAGCAGTTCTTC.

This chain joins TRBV19 and TRBJ2-7; D unclear. V lost 5 bases to trimming and J lost 1 base, with 9 bases between them. This CDR3 contains 13 residues. Germline V gene lookup returns CDR1 LNHDA and CDR2 SQIVND (reference sequence). CDR3 bases: TGTGCCAGTAGTTCCACTTTATCCTACGAGCAGTACTTC. As protein: CASSSTLSYEQYF. Drawing the rest from reference TRBV19 and TRBJ2-7, the complete variable domain is DGGITQSPKYLFRKEGQNVTLSCEQNLNHDAMYWYRQDPGQGLRLIYYSQIVNDFQKGDIAEGYSVSREKKESFPLTVTSAQKNPTAFYLCASSSTLSYEQYFGPGTRLTVT.